This is a list of T cell receptor beta chains from one sample in a study of T-cell reconstitution after alpha-beta-depleted transplantation in children. TCRdb analysed the PCR reads with MiXCR anew, one entry per CDR3 protein. The sample lists approximately 650,000 distinct CDR3 sequences, about an eighth occurring once. Source: PBMCs, taken before TCRalphabeta/CD19-depleted stem cell transplant. The source of these receptors is a girl aged 2 to 10 with congenital amegakaryocytic thrombocytopenia, due to receive a stem cell transplant. CDR3s include the opening cysteine and the closing phenylalanine or tryptophan. Fields, in order: J gene, clone size, V gene, CDR3 protein. Some rows have no size entry. The others give once, few or many, or a class for an expanded clone.

>TRBJ1-2|few|TRBV2
CASREGQINYGYTF
>TRBJ1-6|once|TRBV28
CASMTGMGSPLHF
>TRBJ2-1|many|TRBV20-1
CSARQIAGSYNEQFF
>TRBJ2-5|few|TRBV20-1
CSAPPLRGQETQYF
>TRBJ2-2|many|TRBV3-1
CASSQQGADTGELFF
>TRBJ1-5|.|TRBV9
CASSVDLERGDQPQHF
>TRBJ2-1|.|TRBV5-1
CASSHKLLAGGLNEQFF
>TRBJ1-1|many|TRBV5-1
CASSLFFNGQGETEAFF
>TRBJ2-2|many|TRBV7-7
CASSLSRGPNTGELFF
>TRBJ2-5|.|TRBV20-1
CSASGSIGTSGNQETQYF
>TRBJ1-2|.|TRBV5-1
CASSLISGNYGYPF
>TRBJ1-1|many|TRBV5-1
CASSPGQGGTEAFF
>TRBJ1-5|few|TRBV7-8
CASSPQYAQGGQPQHF
>TRBJ2-3|few|TRBV4-1
CASSQGASGDNTQYF
>TRBJ2-3|many|TRBV6-5
CASSYFSVRDTQYF
>TRBJ2-2|.|TRBV7-6
CASSQTVKGVVATGELFF
>TRBJ1-2|few|TRBV28
CASKNRPNYGYTF
>TRBJ2-1|few|TRBV20-1
CSALAPSGSSYNEQFF
>TRBJ2-7|few|TRBV6-1
CASRQVDRVTYEQYF
>TRBJ2-7|few|TRBV27
CASSYSGIGSYEQYF
>TRBJ2-7|many|TRBV11-2
CASSLLDSYEQYF
>TRBJ2-1|.|TRBV30
CAWSVGGLNNEQFF
>TRBJ2-4|many|TRBV6-6
CASSPSPPPIQYF
>TRBJ1-2|many|TRBV29-1
CSVDVTEPNYGYTF
>TRBJ2-1|few|TRBV6-5
CASSYRIPPTRSYNEQFF
>TRBJ2-1|.|TRBV5-5
CASSGGLEYNEQFF
>TRBJ2-3|many|TRBV5-1
CASSLGAGGRDTQYF
>TRBJ2-1|few|TRBV11-2
CASSAGIVNNEQFF
>TRBJ2-1|many|TRBV12-3/TRBV12-4
CASMGTAVLEQFF
>TRBJ2-7|few|TRBV20-1
CSARDLGQGPYEQYF
>TRBJ1-1|many|TRBV29-1
CSVHGTGGWYTEAFF
>TRBJ2-7|many|TRBV12-3/TRBV12-4
CASSPLPSSYEQYF
>TRBJ2-7|few|TRBV7-2
CASSPTSGQYEQYF